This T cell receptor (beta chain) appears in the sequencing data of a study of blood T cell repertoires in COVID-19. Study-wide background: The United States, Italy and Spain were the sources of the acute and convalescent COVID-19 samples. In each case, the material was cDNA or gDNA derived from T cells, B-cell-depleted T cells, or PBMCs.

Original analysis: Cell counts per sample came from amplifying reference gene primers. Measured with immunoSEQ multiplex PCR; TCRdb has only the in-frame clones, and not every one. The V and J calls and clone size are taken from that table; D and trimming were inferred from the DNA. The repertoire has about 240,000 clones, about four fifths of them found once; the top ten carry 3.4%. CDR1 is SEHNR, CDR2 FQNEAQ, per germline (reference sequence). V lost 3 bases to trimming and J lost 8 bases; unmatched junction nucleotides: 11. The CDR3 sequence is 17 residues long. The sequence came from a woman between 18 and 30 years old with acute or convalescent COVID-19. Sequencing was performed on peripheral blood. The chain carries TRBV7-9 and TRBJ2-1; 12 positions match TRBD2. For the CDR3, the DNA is TGTGCCAGCAGCTTCCGACCCCGACTAGCGGGAGAGGATGAGCAGTTCTTC. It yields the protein CASSFRPRLAGEDEQFF.